The rows below give T cell receptor beta chains drawn from one sample of a study of T cell changes during pregnancy in multiple sclerosis. TCRdb's table, derived via immunoSEQ multiplex PCR, lists solely in-frame clones and lacks some. The sample contains about 64,000 clones, less than 95% of which appear only once. This material consisted of peripheral blood, taken in the second trimester of pregnancy. Source of these receptors: a female donor in good health, enrolled as a control in a pregnancy study. CDR3s include the opening cysteine and the closing phenylalanine or tryptophan. D genes are given only for firm matches. The size field is filled for only some rows; it gives once, few, many or a size class.

d_gene: TRBD2; j_gene: TRBJ2-3; abundance: -; v_gene: TRBV27; CDR3nt: TGTGCCAGCAGTTTAATCGGAGCGGGGGGTTCCACAGATACGCAGTATTTT; CDR3aa: CASSLIGAGGSTDTQYF
d_gene: TRBD2; j_gene: TRBJ2-1; abundance: -; v_gene: TRBV6-1; CDR3nt: TGTGCCAGCAGTGAACTTAGACTAGCGCTCGGGAATGAGCAGTTCTTC; CDR3aa: CASSELRLALGNEQFF
d_gene: -; j_gene: TRBJ1-1; abundance: -; v_gene: TRBV19; CDR3nt: TGTGCCAGTAGTACAGGGCGGGGCACTGAAGCTTTCTTT; CDR3aa: CASSTGRGTEAFF
d_gene: TRBD2; j_gene: TRBJ2-1; abundance: -; v_gene: TRBV13; CDR3nt: TGTGCCAGCAGCGAAGCTGCGAGCGGGACTTACAATGAGCAGTTCTTC; CDR3aa: CASSEAASGTYNEQFF
d_gene: -; j_gene: TRBJ2-7; abundance: once; v_gene: TRBV9; CDR3nt: TGTGCCAGCAGCCCCGTCGGTGCGGGGACCGACGAGCAGTACTTC; CDR3aa: CASSPVGAGTDEQYF
d_gene: -; j_gene: TRBJ1-5; abundance: -; v_gene: TRBV27; CDR3nt: TGTGCCAGCAGTGGCAGGGATTTGGGCAATCAGCCCCAGCATTTT; CDR3aa: CASSGRDLGNQPQHF
d_gene: TRBD2; j_gene: TRBJ2-3; abundance: -; v_gene: TRBV10-3; CDR3nt: TGTGCCATCAGTGAAGTAGCGGGGGGCACAGATACGCAGTATTTT; CDR3aa: CAISEVAGGTDTQYF
d_gene: -; j_gene: TRBJ1-1; abundance: -; v_gene: TRBV5-4; CDR3nt: TGTGCCAGCAGCGGGGGGGTCCGAGGAGACGTGAACACTGAAGCTTTCTTT; CDR3aa: CASSGGVRGDVNTEAFF
d_gene: -; j_gene: TRBJ2-5; abundance: -; v_gene: TRBV21-1; CDR3nt: TGTGCCAGCAGCAACAGGGAAGAGACCCAGTACTTC; CDR3aa: CASSNREETQYF
d_gene: -; j_gene: TRBJ2-2; abundance: -; v_gene: TRBV9; CDR3nt: TGTGCCAGCAGCCCAGGGCACGGGGAGCTGTTTTTT; CDR3aa: CASSPGHGELFF
d_gene: TRBD1; j_gene: TRBJ2-7; abundance: -; v_gene: TRBV2; CDR3nt: TGTGCCAGCAGTCCGACAGGGTTTGAAAAGCAGTACTTC; CDR3aa: CASSPTGFEKQYF
d_gene: -; j_gene: TRBJ1-1; abundance: few; v_gene: TRBV7-9; CDR3nt: TGTGCCAGCAGCTTAGCGAGCACTGAAGCTTTCTTT; CDR3aa: CASSLASTEAFF
d_gene: -; j_gene: TRBJ1-2; abundance: -; v_gene: TRBV28; CDR3nt: TGTGCCAGCACTCCAGCTAACTATGGCTACACCTTC; CDR3aa: CASTPANYGYTF
d_gene: TRBD1; j_gene: TRBJ2-7; abundance: -; v_gene: TRBV11-2; CDR3nt: TGTGCCAGCAGCCTGGGACAGGACTACGAGCAGTACTTC; CDR3aa: CASSLGQDYEQYF
d_gene: TRBD1; j_gene: TRBJ2-2; abundance: -; v_gene: TRBV4-1; CDR3nt: TGCGCCAGCAGCCAAGGGAAGACAGGGTTTCATACCGGGGAGCTGTTTTTT; CDR3aa: CASSQGKTGFHTGELFF
d_gene: -; j_gene: TRBJ1-1; abundance: -; v_gene: TRBV6-5; CDR3nt: TGTGCCAGCAGTTTAAATCAACGGGGGGACACTGAAGCTTTCTTT; CDR3aa: CASSLNQRGDTEAFF
d_gene: TRBD2; j_gene: TRBJ2-5; abundance: -; v_gene: TRBV9; CDR3nt: TGTGCCAGCAGCGTATCTAGCGGGGGAGAGACCCAGTACTTC; CDR3aa: CASSVSSGGETQYF
d_gene: -; j_gene: TRBJ1-1; abundance: few; v_gene: TRBV6-1; CDR3nt: TGTGCCAGCAGTGGGGGCCGAACCCGCACTGAAGCTTTCTTT; CDR3aa: CASSGGRTRTEAFF
d_gene: -; j_gene: TRBJ2-1; abundance: -; v_gene: TRBV11-2; CDR3nt: TGTGCCAGCAGCTTGCCCAGGTACAATGAGCAGTTCTTC; CDR3aa: CASSLPRYNEQFF
d_gene: -; j_gene: TRBJ2-2; abundance: -; v_gene: TRBV7-6; CDR3nt: TGTGCCAGCAGCCCGACAGACGTATGGACCGGGGAGCTGTTTTTT; CDR3aa: CASSPTDVWTGELFF
d_gene: TRBD2; j_gene: TRBJ2-7; abundance: once; v_gene: TRBV28; CDR3nt: TGTGCCAGCAGCCCTGCTAGCGGAGCCTACGAGCAGTACTTC; CDR3aa: CASSPASGAYEQYF
d_gene: TRBD1; j_gene: TRBJ1-5; abundance: -; v_gene: TRBV6-5; CDR3nt: TGTGCCAGCAGTCGGGACAGAGAACACAATCAGCCCCAGCATTTT; CDR3aa: CASSRDREHNQPQHF
d_gene: TRBD2; j_gene: TRBJ2-5; abundance: -; v_gene: TRBV18; CDR3nt: TGTGCCAGCTCACCACGGACTAGCCAAGAGACCCAGTACTTC; CDR3aa: CASSPRTSQETQYF
d_gene: TRBD2; j_gene: TRBJ2-7; abundance: -; v_gene: TRBV28; CDR3nt: TGTGCCAGCAGTCCGGGGACTAGCGGAATGACCTACGAGCAGTACTTC; CDR3aa: CASSPGTSGMTYEQYF
d_gene: TRBD1; j_gene: TRBJ2-5; abundance: -; v_gene: TRBV10-3; CDR3nt: TGTGCCACCTCCAGGGGTACCGGGACAGGGGGCCAAGAGACCCAGTACTTC; CDR3aa: CATSRGTGTGGQETQYF
d_gene: -; j_gene: TRBJ2-4; abundance: -; v_gene: TRBV18; CDR3nt: TGTGCCAGCTCACCATTGGGAGTTCCAGTATCCAAAAACATTCAGTACTTC; CDR3aa: CASSPLGVPVSKNIQYF
d_gene: -; j_gene: TRBJ2-4; abundance: -; v_gene: TRBV7-8; CDR3nt: TGTGCCAGCAGCTTGAAAGGGGGAGGGAGGGCCGTAAACATTCAGTACTTC; CDR3aa: CASSLKGGGRAVNIQYF
d_gene: TRBD1; j_gene: TRBJ2-7; abundance: -; v_gene: TRBV10-1; CDR3nt: TGCGCCAGCGTCGGCCGAGACAGGGGCGACTACGAGCAGTACTTC; CDR3aa: CASVGRDRGDYEQYF
d_gene: -; j_gene: TRBJ1-4; abundance: -; v_gene: TRBV10-3; CDR3nt: TGTGCCATCAGAGGCGGTGATGAAAAACTGTTTTTT; CDR3aa: CAIRGGDEKLFF
d_gene: -; j_gene: TRBJ1-5; abundance: -; v_gene: TRBV19; CDR3nt: TGTGCCAGTAGTATAGACATACAAGGGGCCCTCAATCAGCCCCAGCATTTT; CDR3aa: CASSIDIQGALNQPQHF
d_gene: TRBD1; j_gene: TRBJ2-5; abundance: -; v_gene: TRBV5-1; CDR3nt: TGCGCCAGCAAACGGCAGGGGGCGACGATCCAAGAGACCCAGTACTTC; CDR3aa: CASKRQGATIQETQYF
d_gene: -; j_gene: TRBJ2-2; abundance: -; v_gene: TRBV6-5; CDR3nt: TGTGCCAGCAGTTACACAGGGTTTGGGGAGCTGTTTTTT; CDR3aa: CASSYTGFGELFF
d_gene: TRBD1; j_gene: TRBJ1-3; abundance: -; v_gene: TRBV29-1; CDR3nt: TGCAGCGTTGAGGACAGGGGGACCTCTGGAAACACCATATATTTT; CDR3aa: CSVEDRGTSGNTIYF
d_gene: -; j_gene: TRBJ2-3; abundance: -; v_gene: TRBV30; CDR3nt: TGTGCCTGGACCACAGGCGGGGTGGGAGATACGCAGTATTTT; CDR3aa: CAWTTGGVGDTQYF
d_gene: TRBD2; j_gene: TRBJ2-2; abundance: -; v_gene: TRBV5-6; CDR3nt: TGTGCCAGCAGCTCAAAGCGGGAGTTTTCTACCGGGGAGCTGTTTTTT; CDR3aa: CASSSKREFSTGELFF
d_gene: -; j_gene: TRBJ2-3; abundance: -; v_gene: TRBV11-2; CDR3nt: TGTGCCAGCCCCAACAGGGTAACAGATACGCAGTATTTT; CDR3aa: CASPNRVTDTQYF
d_gene: -; j_gene: TRBJ1-3; abundance: -; v_gene: TRBV7-9; CDR3nt: TGTGCCAGCAGGGACGGTTCGGGATCTACAGGAAACACCATATATTTT; CDR3aa: CASRDGSGSTGNTIYF
d_gene: TRBD2; j_gene: TRBJ2-3; abundance: -; v_gene: TRBV6-4; CDR3nt: TGTGCCAGCAGTGGACTAGCGGGGGCCAAGACGCAGTATTTT; CDR3aa: CASSGLAGAKTQYF
d_gene: TRBD2; j_gene: TRBJ2-1; abundance: -; v_gene: TRBV19; CDR3nt: TGTGCCAGTAGTCTAGCGGGGGGCCCCAATGAGCAGTTCTTC; CDR3aa: CASSLAGGPNEQFF
d_gene: TRBD2; j_gene: TRBJ2-1; abundance: few; v_gene: TRBV19; CDR3nt: TGTGCCAGTAGCCCGAACAACGGGAGGTTCGATGAGCAGTTCTTC; CDR3aa: CASSPNNGRFDEQFF
d_gene: -; j_gene: TRBJ2-7; abundance: -; v_gene: TRBV27; CDR3nt: TGTGCCAGCAGTTCCCCAGGGGAGCAGTACTTC; CDR3aa: CASSSPGEQYF
d_gene: -; j_gene: TRBJ2-3; abundance: -; v_gene: TRBV7-6; CDR3nt: TGTGCCAGCAGCTTAGTCGGGAGAGGCACAGATACGCAGTATTTT; CDR3aa: CASSLVGRGTDTQYF
d_gene: -; j_gene: TRBJ2-1; abundance: -; v_gene: TRBV6-6; CDR3nt: TGTGCCAGCAGTTCTCAGTACAATGAGCAGTTCTTC; CDR3aa: CASSSQYNEQFF
d_gene: -; j_gene: TRBJ2-1; abundance: -; v_gene: TRBV7-9; CDR3nt: TGTGCCAGCAGCTCTCGACTGCCGGGAGCCGGTGAGCAGTTCTTC; CDR3aa: CASSSRLPGAGEQFF
d_gene: -; j_gene: TRBJ2-3; abundance: -; v_gene: TRBV7-3; CDR3nt: TGTGCCAGCAGCTCTCCCGGGGACTTCACAGATACGCAGTATTTT; CDR3aa: CASSSPGDFTDTQYF
d_gene: -; j_gene: TRBJ1-2; abundance: -; v_gene: TRBV11-2; CDR3nt: TGTGCCAGCAGCTTAGACGGTTCTGGAGGAGTCTATGGCTACACCTTC; CDR3aa: CASSLDGSGGVYGYTF
d_gene: -; j_gene: TRBJ2-7; abundance: -; v_gene: TRBV7-2; CDR3nt: TGTGCCAGCAGCTCTAATTCCTACGAGCAGTACTTC; CDR3aa: CASSSNSYEQYF
d_gene: TRBD2; j_gene: TRBJ2-6; abundance: -; v_gene: TRBV27; CDR3nt: TGTGCCAGCAGTGGGGGGGTTGGGGCCAACGTCCTGACTTTC; CDR3aa: CASSGGVGANVLTF
d_gene: -; j_gene: TRBJ2-3; abundance: -; v_gene: TRBV13; CDR3nt: TGTGCCAGCAGCCCGGAGGTCACAGATACGCAGTATTTT; CDR3aa: CASSPEVTDTQYF
d_gene: TRBD2; j_gene: TRBJ2-1; abundance: few; v_gene: TRBV2; CDR3nt: TGTGCCAGCAGTGGTATTAGCGGGACACGATCATGGGAGCAGTTCTTC; CDR3aa: CASSGISGTRSWEQFF
d_gene: TRBD1; j_gene: TRBJ1-1; abundance: few; v_gene: TRBV30; CDR3nt: TGTGCCTGGAGGGCAGGTTCCGGGACAGGGAAAGAAGCTTTCTTT; CDR3aa: CAWRAGSGTGKEAFF
d_gene: -; j_gene: TRBJ2-2; abundance: -; v_gene: TRBV7-9; CDR3nt: TGTGCCAGCAGCTCAGGGGTGGACACCGGGGAGCTGTTTTTT; CDR3aa: CASSSGVDTGELFF
d_gene: TRBD1; j_gene: TRBJ1-3; abundance: -; v_gene: TRBV6-5; CDR3nt: TGTGCCAGCAGTCGACAGGGGGATTCTGGAAACACCATATATTTT; CDR3aa: CASSRQGDSGNTIYF
d_gene: -; j_gene: TRBJ2-1; abundance: -; v_gene: TRBV5-4; CDR3nt: TGTGCCAGCAGCTCGGTATTAGCCAATGAGCAGTTCTTC; CDR3aa: CASSSVLANEQFF
d_gene: -; j_gene: TRBJ1-2; abundance: -; v_gene: TRBV9; CDR3nt: TGTGCCAGTACCCTCGGGGGGCAGAACTATGGCTACACCTTC; CDR3aa: CASTLGGQNYGYTF
d_gene: -; j_gene: TRBJ2-1; abundance: -; v_gene: TRBV18; CDR3nt: TGTGCCAGCTCACCAGATCGGGAAGGGCAGTTCTTC; CDR3aa: CASSPDREGQFF
d_gene: -; j_gene: TRBJ2-7; abundance: -; v_gene: TRBV7-9; CDR3nt: TGTGCCAGCAGCGAAAAACAGGGTATGGTCTACGAGCAGTACTTC; CDR3aa: CASSEKQGMVYEQYF
d_gene: -; j_gene: TRBJ1-6; abundance: -; v_gene: TRBV19; CDR3nt: TGTGCCAGTAGTATCGACAGCTCCTATAATTCACCCCTCCACTTT; CDR3aa: CASSIDSSYNSPLHF
d_gene: TRBD1; j_gene: TRBJ2-1; abundance: -; v_gene: TRBV6-1; CDR3nt: TGTGCCAGCAGTTGGGACAGGGTCTACAATGAGCAGTTCTTC; CDR3aa: CASSWDRVYNEQFF
d_gene: TRBD1; j_gene: TRBJ1-1; abundance: -; v_gene: TRBV6-6; CDR3nt: TGTGCCAGCAGTTACCCTTTGAGGGGGCAAGGCACTGAAGCTTTCTTT; CDR3aa: CASSYPLRGQGTEAFF